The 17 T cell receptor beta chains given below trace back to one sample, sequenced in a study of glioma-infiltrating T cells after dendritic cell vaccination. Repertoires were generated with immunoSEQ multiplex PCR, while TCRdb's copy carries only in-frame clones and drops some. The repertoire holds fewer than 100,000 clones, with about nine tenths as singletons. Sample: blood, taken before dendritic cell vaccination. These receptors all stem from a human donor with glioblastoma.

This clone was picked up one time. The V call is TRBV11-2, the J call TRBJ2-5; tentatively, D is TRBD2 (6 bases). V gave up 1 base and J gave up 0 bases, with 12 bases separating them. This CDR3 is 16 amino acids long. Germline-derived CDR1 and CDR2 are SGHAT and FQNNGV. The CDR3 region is CASSLGRDWYQETQYF. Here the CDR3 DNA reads TGTGCCAGCAGCTTAGGCAGGGACTGGTACCAAGAGACCCAGTACTTC. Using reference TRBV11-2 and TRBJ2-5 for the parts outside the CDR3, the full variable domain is EAGVAQSPRYKIIEKRQSVAFWCNPISGHATLYWYQQILGQGPKLLIQFQNNGVVDDSQLPKDRFSAERLKGVDSTLKIQPAKLEDSAVYLCASSLGRDWYQETQYFGPGTRLLVL.

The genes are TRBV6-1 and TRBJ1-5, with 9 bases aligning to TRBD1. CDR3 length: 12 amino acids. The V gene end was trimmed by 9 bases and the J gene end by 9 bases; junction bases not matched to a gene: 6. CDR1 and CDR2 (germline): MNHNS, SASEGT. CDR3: CASWTGVPPQHF. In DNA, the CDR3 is TGTGCCAGTTGGACAGGGGTTCCGCCCCAGCATTTT.

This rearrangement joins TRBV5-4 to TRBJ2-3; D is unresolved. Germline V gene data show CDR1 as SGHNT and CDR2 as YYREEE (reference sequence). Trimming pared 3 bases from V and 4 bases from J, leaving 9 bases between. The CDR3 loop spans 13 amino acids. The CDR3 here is CASSSPPADTQYF. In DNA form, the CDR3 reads TGTGCCAGCAGCTCGCCACCGGCAGATACGCAGTATTTT.

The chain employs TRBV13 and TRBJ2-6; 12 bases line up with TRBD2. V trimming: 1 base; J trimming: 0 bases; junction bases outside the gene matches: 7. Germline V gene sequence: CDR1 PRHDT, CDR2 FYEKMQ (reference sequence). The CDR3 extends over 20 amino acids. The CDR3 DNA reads TGTGCCAGCAGCTTAGAGCTAGCGGGAGGGTCTCGCTCTGGGGCCAACGTCCTGACTTTC. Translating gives CASSLELAGGSRSGANVLTF.

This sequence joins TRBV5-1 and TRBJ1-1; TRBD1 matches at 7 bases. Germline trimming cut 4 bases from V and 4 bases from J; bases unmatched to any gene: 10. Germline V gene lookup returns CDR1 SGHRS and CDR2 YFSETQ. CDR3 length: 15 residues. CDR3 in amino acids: CASSATDRVATEAFF. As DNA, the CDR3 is TGCGCCAGCAGCGCCACCGACAGGGTGGCCACTGAAGCTTTCTTT.

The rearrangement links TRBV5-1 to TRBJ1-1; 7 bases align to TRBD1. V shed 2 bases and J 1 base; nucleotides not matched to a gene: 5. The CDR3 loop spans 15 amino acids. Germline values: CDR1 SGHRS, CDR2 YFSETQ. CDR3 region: CASSFGGTANTEAFF. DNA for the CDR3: TGCGCCAGCAGCTTTGGGGGGACAGCGAACACTGAAGCTTTCTTT.

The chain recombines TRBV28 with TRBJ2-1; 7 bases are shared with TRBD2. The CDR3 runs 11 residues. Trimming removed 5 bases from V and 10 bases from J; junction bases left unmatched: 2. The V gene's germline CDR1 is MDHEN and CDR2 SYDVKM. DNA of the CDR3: TGTGCCAGCAGTGTACTAGCGGAGCAGTTCTTC. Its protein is CASSVLAEQFF. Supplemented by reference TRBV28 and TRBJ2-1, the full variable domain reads DVKVTQSSRYLVKRTGEKVFLECVQDMDHENMFWYRQDPGLGLRLIYFSYDVKMKEKGDIPEGYSVSREKKERFSLILESASTNQTSMYLCASSVLAEQFFGPGTRLTVL.

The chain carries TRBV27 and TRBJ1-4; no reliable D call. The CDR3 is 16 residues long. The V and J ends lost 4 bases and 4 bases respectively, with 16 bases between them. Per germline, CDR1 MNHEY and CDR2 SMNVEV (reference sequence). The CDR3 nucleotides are TGTGCCAGCAGTTCCATTGCGACTGACTTTAATGAAAAACTGTTTTTT. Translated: CASSSIATDFNEKLFF. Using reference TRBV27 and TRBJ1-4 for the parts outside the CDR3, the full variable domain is EAQVTQNPRYLITVTGKKLTVTCSQNMNHEYMSWYRQDPGLGLRQIYYSMNVEVTDKGDVPEGYKVSRKEKRNFPLILESPSPNQTSLYFCASSSIATDFNEKLFFGSGTQLSVL.

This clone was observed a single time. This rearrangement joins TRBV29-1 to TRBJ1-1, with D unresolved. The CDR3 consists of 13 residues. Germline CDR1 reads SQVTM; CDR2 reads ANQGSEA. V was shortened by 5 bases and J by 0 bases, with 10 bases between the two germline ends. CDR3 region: CSVMRPLNTEAFF. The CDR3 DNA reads TGCAGCGTTATGAGGCCCTTGAACACTGAAGCTTTCTTT.

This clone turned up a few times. DNA for the CDR3: TGTGCCAGCAGTCCGGGGGGGGTATACACAGATACGCAGTATTTT. It codes for CASSPGGVYTDTQYF. This chain uses TRBV2 with TRBJ2-3, with TRBD2 matching 8 bases. This CDR3 is 15 amino acids long. The V segment lost 5 bases and the J segment 2 bases; nucleotides outside the gene matches: 6. Germline V gives CDR1 SNHLY, CDR2 FYNNEI.

CDR3 protein: CASEEPGQGAIGELFF. CDR3 sequence (DNA): TGTGCCAGCGAAGAACCGGGACAGGGGGCGATCGGGGAGCTGTTTTTT. The V and J genes are TRBV6-6 and TRBJ2-2; 12 nucleotides match TRBD1. The CDR3 is 16 amino acids. Germline trimming cut 8 bases from V and 7 bases from J; bases unmatched to any gene: 11. Germline V gene data show CDR1 as MNHNY and CDR2 as SVGAGI (reference sequence).

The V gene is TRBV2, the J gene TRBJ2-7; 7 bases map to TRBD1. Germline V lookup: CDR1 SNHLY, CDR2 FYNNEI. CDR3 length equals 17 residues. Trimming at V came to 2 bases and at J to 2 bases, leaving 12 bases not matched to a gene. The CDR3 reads CASSETKTGSITYEQYF. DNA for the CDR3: TGTGCCAGCAGTGAAACCAAGACAGGGTCCATAACCTACGAGCAGTACTTC.

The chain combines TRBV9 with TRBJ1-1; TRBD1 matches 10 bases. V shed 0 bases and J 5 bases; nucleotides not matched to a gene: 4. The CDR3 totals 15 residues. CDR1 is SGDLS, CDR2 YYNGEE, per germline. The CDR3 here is CASSVDGTGATEAFF. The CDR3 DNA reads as TGTGCCAGCAGCGTAGATGGGACAGGGGCTACTGAAGCTTTCTTT. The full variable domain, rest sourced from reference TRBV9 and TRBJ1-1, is DSGVTQTPKHLITATGQRVTLRCSPRSGDLSVYWYQQSLDQGLQFLIQYYNGEERAKGNILERFSAQQFPDLHSELNLSSLELGDSALYFCASSVDGTGATEAFFGQGTRLTVV.

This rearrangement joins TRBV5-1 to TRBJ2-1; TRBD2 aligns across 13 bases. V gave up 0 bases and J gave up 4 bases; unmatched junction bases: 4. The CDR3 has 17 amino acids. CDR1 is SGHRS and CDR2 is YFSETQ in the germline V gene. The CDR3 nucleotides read TGCGCCAGCAGCTTGGTCTCGGGACTAGCGGGGTACAATGAGCAGTTCTTC. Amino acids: CASSLVSGLAGYNEQFF.

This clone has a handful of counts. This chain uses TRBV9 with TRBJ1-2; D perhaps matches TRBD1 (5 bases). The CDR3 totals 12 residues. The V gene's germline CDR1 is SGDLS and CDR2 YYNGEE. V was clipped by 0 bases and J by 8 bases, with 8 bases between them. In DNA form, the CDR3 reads TGTGCCAGCAGCGTAGGGGAGGGGGGCTACACCTTC. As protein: CASSVGEGGYTF.

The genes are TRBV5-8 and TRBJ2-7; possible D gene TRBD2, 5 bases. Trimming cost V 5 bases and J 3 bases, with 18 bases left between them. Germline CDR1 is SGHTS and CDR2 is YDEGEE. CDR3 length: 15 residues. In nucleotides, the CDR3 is TGTGCCAGCAGACCTGGGTCCCGGGGTTTCTACGAGCAGTACTTC. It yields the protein CASRPGSRGFYEQYF.

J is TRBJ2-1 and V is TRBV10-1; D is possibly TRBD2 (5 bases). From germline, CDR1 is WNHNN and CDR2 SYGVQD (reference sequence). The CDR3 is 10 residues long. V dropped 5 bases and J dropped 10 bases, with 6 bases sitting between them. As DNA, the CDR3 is TGCGCCAGCAGTCCGGGGGAGCAGTTCTTC. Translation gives CASSPGEQFF.